The 31 T cell receptor beta chains below come from one sample, sequenced in a study of STAT5B mutations in CD4+ large granular lymphocyte leukemia. The protocol was immunoSEQ multiplex PCR, while the TCRdb copy is restricted to in-frame clones and leaves out a portion. The table has 25,000 to 30,000 clones, 60% to 85% seen once. Material for sequencing was CD4+ T cells from blood buffy coats. All receptors derive from a human donor in good health.

V and J are TRBV10-3 and TRBJ1-3; D may be TRBD1 (5 bases). The CDR3 loop spans 13 amino acids. The V gene's germline CDR1 is ENHRY and CDR2 SYGVKD. V shed 8 bases and J shed 8 bases, with 16 bases lying between them. The CDR3 is CAIRPDTTYTIYF. CDR3 coding DNA: TGTGCCATCCGGCCGGACACCACTTACACCATATATTTT.

For the CDR3, the DNA is TGTGCCTGGAGTGGGGGCAATCAGCCCCAGCATTTT. It is translated as CAWSGGNQPQHF. V usage is TRBV30 and J usage is TRBJ1-5; no firm D call. Trimming stripped 1 base from V and 2 bases from J, with 3 bases between. This CDR3 contains 12 residues. Looked up from germline, CDR1 is GTSNPN and CDR2 is SVGIG (reference sequence). The full variable domain, completed using reference TRBV30 and TRBJ1-5, is SQTIHQWPATLVQPVGSPLSLECTVEGTSNPNLYWYRQAAGRGLQLLFYSVGIGQISSEVPQNLSASRPQDRQFILSSKKLLLSDSGFYLCAWSGGNQPQHFGDGTRLSIL.

V gene TRBV18 combines with J gene TRBJ2-1; a possible D gene is TRBD2 (5 bases). The CDR3 is 13 residues long. Germline lookup yields CDR1 KGHSH and CDR2 LQKENI. Between the trimmed V and J ends, which lost 3 bases and 11 bases, there was a span of 14 bases. The CDR3 region has the DNA TGTGCCAGCTCACCGGGCGAGGGTGTAAAGCAGTTCTTC. Translating it yields CASSPGEGVKQFF.

The chain uses TRBV7-9 and TRBJ2-1; TRBD2 aligns across 15 bases. Germline V gene sequence: CDR1 SEHNR, CDR2 FQNEAQ (reference sequence). Losses at the gene ends were 6 bases for V and 10 bases for J; bases not matched to a gene: 7. The CDR3 contains 15 residues. The CDR3 here is CASSRGLAGGREQFF. The CDR3 coding sequence is TGTGCCAGCAGTCGTGGACTAGCGGGGGGGCGCGAGCAGTTCTTC.

V and J are TRBV7-2 and TRBJ1-5; D gene ambiguous. This CDR3 has 14 amino acids. Per the germline V gene, CDR1 is SGHTA and CDR2 is FQGNSA. The ends were cut back, 0 bases at V and 4 bases at J, with 7 bases in the middle. The CDR3 DNA follows: TGTGCCAGCAGCTTAGCATGGCCTAATCAGCCCCAGCATTTT. Its protein is CASSLAWPNQPQHF.

The chain couples TRBV30 to TRBJ2-3, with D unclear. Trimming pared 0 bases from V and 4 bases from J, leaving 8 bases between. Germline V gene data show CDR1 as GTSNPN and CDR2 as SVGIG (reference sequence). This CDR3 contains 13 residues. The CDR3 reads CAWSVRGADTQYF. CDR3 DNA sequence: TGTGCCTGGAGTGTACGCGGCGCAGATACGCAGTATTTT.

This chain links TRBV27 with TRBJ1-2, with D hard to call. The germline V gene encodes CDR1 MNHEY and CDR2 SMNVEV (reference sequence). This CDR3 is 14 amino acids long. V was clipped by 5 bases and J by 1 base, with 11 bases between them. The CDR3 here is CASSASGHNYGYTF. The DNA for the CDR3 is TGTGCCAGCAGTGCCTCGGGCCATAACTATGGCTACACCTTC.

The gene calls are TRBV2 and TRBJ2-1, with 9 bases aligning to TRBD2. The germline V gene encodes CDR1 SNHLY and CDR2 FYNNEI. Trimming at V came to 6 bases and at J to 5 bases, leaving 8 bases not matched to a gene. The CDR3 extends over 15 amino acids. The CDR3: CASRPWASGNNEQFF. As DNA, the CDR3 is TGTGCCAGCAGACCATGGGCTAGCGGGAACAATGAGCAGTTCTTC. Combining the CDR3 with reference TRBV2 and TRBJ2-1 gives the whole variable domain EPEVTQTPSHQVTQMGQEVILRCVPISNHLYFYWYRQILGQKVEFLVSFYNNEISEKSEIFDDQFSVERPDGSNFTLKIRSTKLEDSAMYFCASRPWASGNNEQFFGPGTRLTVL.

This sequence joins TRBV28 and TRBJ2-5, with D uncertain. The CDR3 contains 12 residues. From germline, CDR1 is MDHEN and CDR2 SYDVKM. V lost 6 bases and J lost 5, with 10 bases in between. The CDR3 nucleotides are TGTGCCAGCAGAAGTAGTTCGGAGACCCAGTACTTC. Its translation is CASRSSSETQYF. The entire variable domain, with the rest obtained from reference TRBV28 and TRBJ2-5, is as follows: DVKVTQSSRYLVKRTGEKVFLECVQDMDHENMFWYRQDPGLGLRLIYFSYDVKMKEKGDIPEGYSVSREKKERFSLILESASTNQTSMYLCASRSSSETQYFGPGTRLLVL.

This rearrangement joins TRBV4-1 to TRBJ2-1; no firm D call. There are 12 residues in the CDR3. V lost 4 bases, J lost 8 bases, and 9 bases lay in between. In germline, CDR1 is MGHRA, CDR2 YSYEKL. CDR3 sequence reads: CASSPNSDEQFF. The CDR3 DNA is TGCGCCAGCAGCCCCAACTCAGATGAGCAGTTCTTC.

J is TRBJ2-6 and V is TRBV5-1; D call uncertain. The germline CDR1 and CDR2 sequences are SGHRS and YFSETQ. The CDR3 totals 14 residues. Trimming shortened V by 5 bases and J by 0 bases, and 6 bases separated the two germline ends. CDR3: CASRENSGANVLTF. In nucleotides, the CDR3 is TGCGCCAGCAGAGAGAACTCTGGGGCCAACGTCCTGACTTTC.

V gene TRBV6-5 combines with J gene TRBJ1-1; possible D gene TRBD1, 5 bases. CDR1 and CDR2 from the germline V gene are MNHEY and SVGAGI. CDR3 length: 14 amino acids. Trimming took 3 bases from V and 0 from J, leaving 8 bases between them. This CDR3 is CASSYGGVNTEAFF. The DNA of the CDR3 is TGTGCCAGCAGTTATGGGGGGGTGAACACTGAAGCTTTCTTT.

This chain connects TRBV5-1 to TRBJ2-3, with D perhaps matching TRBD2 (6 bases). The ends were cut back, 6 bases at V and 1 base at J, with 12 bases in the middle. Germline CDR1 reads SGHRS; CDR2 reads YFSETQ. The CDR3 sequence is 14 residues long. As DNA, the CDR3 is TGCGCCAGCAAGGTGGGGGAGGGCACAGATACGCAGTATTTT. As protein: CASKVGEGTDTQYF.

The V and J genes are TRBV29-1 and TRBJ2-3, with D unclear. With 0 bases removed from V and 9 bases from J, the gap between germline ends came to 13 bases. Germline CDR1 reads SQVTM; CDR2 reads ANQGSEA. The CDR3 spans 13 residues. CDR3 sequence reads: CSVEEGNQRTQYF. The CDR3 nucleotides read TGCAGCGTTGAAGAGGGTAACCAAAGGACGCAGTATTTT.

The chain carries TRBV28 and TRBJ2-5; TRBD2 is a possible D gene (6 bases). V lost 3 bases, J lost 5 bases, and 10 bases lay in between. Germline-derived CDR1 and CDR2 are MDHEN and SYDVKM. The CDR3 length is 13 residues. CDR3 in DNA: TGTGCCAGCAGTTTGGGGGGTTGGGAGACCCAGTACTTC. Translating it yields CASSLGGWETQYF.

This clone was seen a single time. The chain combines TRBV19 with TRBJ1-1; weak D call: TRBD1 (6 bases). Germline V gene data show CDR1 as LNHDA and CDR2 as SQIVND (reference sequence). V was trimmed by 1 base and J by 7 bases, leaving 13 bases between them. The length of the CDR3 is 14 residues. The CDR3 DNA reads as TGTGCCAGTAGTATAGTGAACGGGGGGCGTGAAGCTTTCTTT. Its protein product is CASSIVNGGREAFF.

The rearrangement joins TRBV7-9 to TRBJ1-3; TRBD1 matches 7 bases. This CDR3 is built from 16 residues. CDR1 is SEHNR, CDR2 FQNEAQ, per germline (reference sequence). V was clipped by 1 base and J by 0 bases; unmatched bases: 3. The CDR3 DNA reads TGTGCCAGCAGCTTAGACTCAGGGGGCTCTGGAAACACCATATATTTT. Translated: CASSLDSGGSGNTIYF.

This clone has only one observation. The rearrangement uses TRBV5-1 and TRBJ2-3; 7 nucleotides match TRBD2. The CDR3 is 17 residues long. The V gene's germline CDR1 is SGHRS and CDR2 YFSETQ. V was pared by 0 bases and J by 4 bases, with 11 bases of the junction left unmatched. The CDR3 region is CASSLVPYGGGPDTQYF. CDR3 coding DNA: TGCGCCAGCAGCTTGGTCCCCTATGGGGGGGGACCAGATACGCAGTATTTT.

This sequence joins TRBV28 and TRBJ2-2; a weak D match, TRBD1 (6 bases). V was shortened by 8 bases and J by 7 bases, with 20 bases between the two germline ends. The CDR3 runs 15 residues. The V gene's germline CDR1 is MDHEN and CDR2 SYDVKM. The CDR3 DNA is TGTGCCAGCGAGGAAGGCAGGGGCGTAGGCGGGGAGCTGTTTTTT. It is translated as CASEEGRGVGGELFF.

The V call is TRBV9, the J call TRBJ2-5; D not certain. CDR1 is SGDLS and CDR2 is YYNGEE in the germline V gene. This CDR3 has 13 amino acids. The V end was cut by 0 bases, the J end by 2 bases, with 5 bases between. The CDR3: CASSVGPQETQYF. In DNA form, the CDR3 reads TGTGCCAGCAGCGTAGGTCCACAAGAGACCCAGTACTTC.

The J gene is TRBJ2-5, the V gene TRBV5-1, with D possibly TRBD2 on 5 matching bases. With the DNA end fitting TRBJ2-7 better, the J assignment may be wrong. The V gene's germline CDR1 is SGHRS and CDR2 YFSETQ. The CDR3 consists of 15 residues. The CDR3 spells CASSLTREKAYEQYF. The DNA for the CDR3 is TGCGCCAGCAGCTTGACTAGAGAGAAGGCCTACGAGCAGTACTTC.

This chain connects TRBV28 to TRBJ2-1; TRBD1 aligns across 10 bases. The CDR3 is made up of 17 amino acids. Germline CDR1 MDHEN, CDR2 SYDVKM. V shed 1 base and J 3 bases; nucleotides not matched to a gene: 6. The CDR3 DNA is TGTGCCAGCAGTTTATCCTGGGGACAGGGGAGCTACAATGAGCAGTTCTTC. Translation gives CASSLSWGQGSYNEQFF. Full variable domain (missing parts from reference TRBV28 and TRBJ2-1): DVKVTQSSRYLVKRTGEKVFLECVQDMDHENMFWYRQDPGLGLRLIYFSYDVKMKEKGDIPEGYSVSREKKERFSLILESASTNQTSMYLCASSLSWGQGSYNEQFFGPGTRLTVL.

This clone has more than one count but fewer than ten. This rearrangement joins TRBV30 to TRBJ2-3, with D hard to call. CDR1 is GTSNPN and CDR2 is SVGIG in the germline V gene (reference sequence). CDR3 length: 13 residues. V dropped 3 bases and J dropped 3 bases, with 10 bases sitting between them. CDR3: CAWSLKGTDTQYF. The CDR3 nucleotides are TGTGCCTGGAGCCTGAAGGGAACAGATACGCAGTATTTT.

DNA of the CDR3: TGTGCCAGCAGCTTGGAAGGGTTCGGGGAGCTGTTTTTT. Protein product: CASSLEGFGELFF. The chain combines TRBV5-4 with TRBJ2-2; no clear D gene. The CDR3 length is 13 residues. With 0 bases removed from V and 7 bases from J, the gap between germline ends came to 7 bases. CDR1 is SGHNT, CDR2 YYREEE, per germline (reference sequence). The full variable domain, in which reference TRBV5-4 and TRBJ2-2 provide the parts outside the CDR3, is ETGVTQSPTHLIKTRGQQVTLRCSSQSGHNTVSWYQQALGQGPQFIFQYYREEENGRGNFPPRFSGLQFPNYSSELNVNALELDDSALYLCASSLEGFGELFFGEGSRLTVL.

The J gene is TRBJ2-7, the V gene TRBV7-8; TRBD1 is a possible D gene (6 bases). The germline CDR1 and CDR2 sequences are SGHVS and FQNEAQ. Trimming cost V 5 bases and J 0 bases, with 14 bases left between them. The CDR3 contains 15 residues. The CDR3 reads CASSPGTSSSYEQYV. The CDR3 coding sequence is TGTGCCAGCAGCCCGGGGACATCCAGCTCCTACGAGCAGTACGTC.

This clone appeared once. V is TRBV2 and J is TRBJ2-3, with D perhaps matching TRBD2 (6 bases). This CDR3 contains 13 residues. Germline loops: CDR1 SNHLY, CDR2 FYNNEI. V lost 8 bases, J lost 1 base, and 10 bases lay in between. The CDR3: CASWGGGTDTQYF. In DNA form, the CDR3 reads TGTGCCAGCTGGGGCGGGGGCACAGATACGCAGTATTTT.

The chain combines TRBV10-3 with TRBJ2-3, with TRBD2 matching 10 bases. CDR1 ENHRY and CDR2 SYGVKD come from the germline V gene. With V trimmed by 3 bases and J by 11 bases, 11 bases remained unmatched. This CDR3 is built from 15 residues. The CDR3 coding sequence is TGTGCCATCAGTGACCCCGGGACTAGCGCCTTAAAGCAGTATTTT. Translating gives CAISDPGTSALKQYF.

This sequence joins TRBV10-3 and TRBJ1-6, with TRBD1 matching 7 bases. The CDR3 is 18 residues long. J lost 0 bases, V lost 2 bases, and 7 bases had no gene match. The germline CDR1 and CDR2 sequences are ENHRY and SYGVKD. CDR3 sequence: CAISEGDSPSSYNSPLHF. The CDR3 DNA reads as TGTGCCATCAGTGAGGGGGACAGCCCGTCCTCCTATAATTCACCCCTCCACTTT.

The chain couples TRBV15 to TRBJ2-5, with D possibly TRBD1 on 6 matching bases. The V end was cut by 5 bases, the J end by 3 bases, with 19 bases between. The CDR3 totals 16 residues. Germline assignment: CDR1 LNHNV and CDR2 YYDKDF (reference sequence). The CDR3 region is CATSGILQGGEETQYF. CDR3 sequence (DNA): TGTGCCACCAGCGGAATACTACAGGGTGGCGAAGAGACCCAGTACTTC.

This clone was counted a few times. This rearrangement joins TRBV4-1 to TRBJ1-4; D is uncertain. The CDR3 has 13 amino acids. The ends were cut back, 0 bases at V and 11 bases at J, with 10 bases in the middle. Per germline, CDR1 MGHRA and CDR2 YSYEKL. The CDR3 protein is CASSQDRVGKLFF. The CDR3 coding sequence is TGCGCCAGCAGCCAAGATAGGGTGGGCAAACTGTTTTTT.

The gene calls are TRBV27 and TRBJ2-1; no clear D gene. The CDR3 is 13 amino acids. V dropped 5 bases and J dropped 7 bases, with 12 bases sitting between them. In germline, CDR1 is MNHEY, CDR2 SMNVEV (reference sequence). This CDR3 is CASSPYPKNEQFF. The DNA for the CDR3 is TGTGCCAGCAGTCCGTACCCTAAAAATGAGCAGTTCTTC.